The clone carrying this TCR beta chain was recorded once. The source of the sample is a study of shared clonotypes between healthy human individuals. Replicate sorted-subset PCRs were loaded with roughly 190 ng DNA, roughly 33,000 T cell genomes. Libraries were prepared by immunoSEQ multiplex PCR; TCRdb keeps only in-frame clonotypes and omits some of them. The data contain 1,400,000 or so clones, about 98.5% of them seen just once; the ten biggest clones take up approximately 0.4%. The V and J ends lost 5 bases and 7 bases, in that order; junction bases with no gene match: 9. Per germline, CDR1 SGHNT and CDR2 YYREEE (reference sequence). The length of the CDR3 is 15 residues.

This chain links TRBV5-4 with TRBJ2-6, with 7 nucleotides matching TRBD2. The source material was naive CD4+ T cells sorted from blood. Subset in this sample: CD45RA+ positively selected. The receptor comes from a man aged 30 to 45 in good health. The CDR3 nucleotides read TGTGCCAGCAGGACGGGGGGAACCGGCGCCAACGTCCTGACTTTC. Its translation is CASRTGGTGANVLTF.